The next 26 T cell receptor beta chains were all read from a single sample in a study of identical twins. One entry per CDR3 protein results from TCRdb running MiXCR on the 5' RACE reads. Of some 760,000 distinct CDR3 sequences in the sample, 18% are singletons; the top ten hold around 13%. The sample was also linked to a second study, of T cells expressing NK-cell markers.

Source material: PBMCs. Every receptor here comes from a woman aged 18-29 years in good health.

The chain couples TRBV20-1 to TRBJ2-7; 9 bases map to TRBD2. The CDR3 runs to 13 residues. The V and J ends lost 4 bases and 1 base, in that order; junction bases with no gene match: 2. CDR1 is DFQATT, CDR2 SNEGSKA, per germline (reference sequence). The CDR3 nucleotides read TGCAGTGCTACTAGCGGGGTGTCCTACGAGCAGTACTTC. Encoded protein: CSATSGVSYEQYF.

This clonotype was counted a few times. V and J are TRBV20-1 and TRBJ2-1, with 7 bases identical to TRBD2. The V gene end was trimmed by 3 bases and the J gene end by 7 bases; junction bases not matched to a gene: 12. In germline, CDR1 is DFQATT, CDR2 SNEGSKA (reference sequence). The CDR3 totals 15 residues. The DNA of the CDR3 is TGCAGTGCTAGGCGAGGGGCGGGAGCGGGGAATGAGCAGTTCTTC. Its translation is CSARRGAGAGNEQFF.

This clonotype occurred a few times. The rearrangement links TRBV20-1 to TRBJ2-5; no clear D. V lost 3 bases to trimming and J lost 4 bases, with 12 bases between them. The germline gives CDR1 DFQATT, CDR2 SNEGSKA (reference sequence). The CDR3 totals 13 residues. For the CDR3, the DNA is TGCAGTGCTAGCTTGAGTGTTGGAGAGACCCAGTACTTC. Amino acid sequence: CSASLSVGETQYF.

The genes are TRBV27 and TRBJ2-1, with 10 nucleotides matching TRBD2. V shed 4 bases, J shed 8 bases, and the junction held 14 bases outside the gene matches. This CDR3 is 17 amino acids long. Germline CDR1 reads MNHEY; CDR2 reads SMNVEV (reference sequence). CDR3 nucleotides: TGTGCCAGCAGTTCCTATCAGCTAGCGGGAGTTACAGATGAGCAGTTCTTC. Translated, it gives CASSSYQLAGVTDEQFF.

The chain employs TRBV13 and TRBJ2-3; the match to TRBD2 covers 9 bases. This CDR3 is 14 amino acids long. V shed 5 bases and J 5 bases; nucleotides not matched to a gene: 5. CDR1 is PRHDT, CDR2 FYEKMQ, per germline (reference sequence). The chain's CDR3 is CASSPAGGGDTQYF. The DNA for the CDR3 is TGTGCCAGCAGCCCTGCGGGGGGGGGAGATACGCAGTATTTT.

The V gene is TRBV11-2, the J gene TRBJ2-1, with D possibly being TRBD1 or TRBD2 (6 bases each). CDR3 length: 13 amino acids. Trimming removed 5 bases at V and 10 bases at J, with 15 bases between. Germline loops: CDR1 SGHAT, CDR2 FQNNGV. The DNA for the CDR3 is TGTGCCAGCAGCACCGCCTTAGGGGGGGAGCAGTTCTTC. Translating gives CASSTALGGEQFF. The variable domain in full, with the rest retrieved from reference TRBV11-2 and TRBJ2-1, is EAGVAQSPRYKIIEKRQSVAFWCNPISGHATLYWYQQILGQGPKLLIQFQNNGVVDDSQLPKDRFSAERLKGVDSTLKIQPAKLEDSAVYLCASSTALGGEQFFGPGTRLTVL.

The chain joins TRBV6-5 to TRBJ2-3; D could derive from TRBD1 or TRBD2 (5 bases each). The CDR3 contains 14 residues. Germline assignment: CDR1 MNHEY and CDR2 SVGAGI. V dropped 0 bases and J dropped 6 bases, with 10 bases sitting between them. The CDR3 protein is CASSYSGPGDTQYF. CDR3 sequence (DNA): TGTGCCAGCAGTTACTCGGGACCAGGGGATACGCAGTATTTT.

This chain uses TRBV2 with TRBJ2-1, with D possibly being TRBD1 (5 bases). The CDR3 is 14 amino acids. Germline V lookup: CDR1 SNHLY, CDR2 FYNNEI. Deletions cut 1 base from V and 15 bases from J, with 19 bases between. The CDR3 loop reads CASSEGWGALHLFF. In nucleotides, the CDR3 is TGTGCCAGCAGTGAAGGTTGGGGCGCATTGCATTTGTTCTTC.

This clonotype was found a few times. The J gene is TRBJ1-2, the V gene TRBV12-3 or TRBV12-4, with 8 bases fitting TRBD1. Unmatched junction bases numbered 10, after V lost 3 bases and J lost 7 bases. The CDR3 length is 15 residues. CDR3 region: CASSFRTGIPSGYTF. The CDR3 DNA reads as TGTGCCAGCAGTTTCAGGACAGGGATTCCCTCTGGCTACACCTTC.

This clonotype was seen many times. The chain employs TRBV28 and TRBJ2-1, with D maybe TRBD2 (6 bases). Germline CDR1 is MDHEN and CDR2 is SYDVKM. Trimming stripped 5 bases from V and 8 bases from J, with 19 bases between. There are 15 residues in the CDR3. For the CDR3, the DNA is TGTGCCAGCAGTCCCCCGACTAGTTCGATCCATGAGCAGTTCTTC. Protein sequence: CASSPPTSSIHEQFF.

This clonotype has more than one count but fewer than ten. The V and J genes are TRBV12-5 and TRBJ2-7, with D maybe TRBD1 (5 bases). Trimming cost V 0 bases and J 3 bases, with 24 bases left between them. This CDR3 comprises 19 residues. CDR1 is LGHNT and CDR2 is FRNRAP in the germline V gene. The CDR3 reads CASGLVQDGELRVDYEQYF. Written as DNA, the CDR3 is TGTGCTAGTGGTTTGGTACAGGATGGCGAGCTCCGAGTAGACTACGAGCAGTACTTC. Variable domain in full (rest from reference TRBV12-5 and TRBJ2-7): DARVTQTPRHKVTEMGQEVTMRCQPILGHNTVFWYRQTMMQGLELLAYFRNRAPLDDSGMPKDRFSAEMPDATLATLKIQPSEPRDSAVYFCASGLVQDGELRVDYEQYFGPGTRLTVT.

V and J are TRBV12-3 or TRBV12-4 and TRBJ2-1; D possibly corresponds to TRBD2 (7 bases). V dropped 6 bases and J dropped 9 bases, with 18 bases sitting between them. This CDR3 has 14 amino acids. CDR3 amino acids: CASSTNWGGGEQFF. The CDR3, as DNA: TGTGCCAGCAGCACCAACTGGGGGGGCGGTGAGCAGTTCTTC.

The chain uses TRBV12-5 and TRBJ2-7; 7 bases map to TRBD1. CDR3 length equals 16 residues. Germline-derived CDR1 and CDR2 are LGHNT and FRNRAP. V lost 0 bases and J lost 3; bases outside the gene matches: 8. CDR3 protein: CASGLVGARQGYEQYF. The CDR3 DNA reads TGTGCTAGTGGTTTGGTAGGAGCGAGACAGGGCTACGAGCAGTACTTC.

This clonotype came up a few times. The rearrangement uses TRBV5-1 and TRBJ2-1; the D call may be TRBD1 or TRBD2 (6 bases each). The CDR3 is 13 residues long. Trimming pared 7 bases from V and 3 bases from J, leaving 11 bases between. The germline V gene encodes CDR1 SGHRS and CDR2 YFSETQ. The CDR3 DNA is TGCGCCAGCGATAGGGGGGACTACAATGAGCAGTTCTTC. It is translated as CASDRGDYNEQFF.

This clonotype appeared a few times. The gene calls are TRBV10-3 and TRBJ2-5, with TRBD2 identical over 7 bases. CDR3 length equals 15 residues. The germline V gene encodes CDR1 ENHRY and CDR2 SYGVKD. Germline trimming cut 4 bases from V and 3 bases from J; bases unmatched to any gene: 8. CDR3 amino acids: CAISAISGAEETQYF. The CDR3 DNA is TGTGCCATCAGTGCTATCAGCGGGGCCGAAGAGACCCAGTACTTC.

This clonotype was seen more than once but under ten times. The V call is TRBV7-2, the J call TRBJ2-2; D gene ambiguous. This CDR3 is built from 13 residues. CDR1 is SGHTA, CDR2 FQGNSA, per germline. Between the trimmed V and J ends, which lost 5 bases and 7 bases, there was a span of 11 bases. CDR3 sequence reads: CASSPTRFGELFF. The CDR3 DNA follows: TGTGCCAGCAGCCCTACCCGATTCGGGGAGCTGTTTTTT.

V and J are TRBV25-1 and TRBJ2-1; tentatively, D is TRBD1 (6 bases). Germline assignment: CDR1 MGHDK and CDR2 SYGVNS. V gave up 7 bases and J gave up 4 bases, with 8 bases separating them. CDR3 size: 12 residues. CDR3 DNA sequence: TGTGCCAGCAAGACAGGTTACAATGAGCAGTTCTTC. Translating gives CASKTGYNEQFF.

The chain couples TRBV5-1 to TRBJ1-1; D gene ambiguous. Trimming left V 6 bases short and J 1 base short, with 7 bases between. The germline gives CDR1 SGHRS, CDR2 YFSETQ. The CDR3 runs to 12 residues. The CDR3 protein is CASNSENTEAFF. The CDR3 DNA follows: TGCGCCAGCAATAGTGAGAACACTGAAGCTTTCTTT.

V gene TRBV29-1 combines with J gene TRBJ2-7; tentatively, D is TRBD1 (5 bases). Germline values: CDR1 SQVTM, CDR2 ANQGSEA. V lost 7 bases and J 2 bases, leaving 12 bases between the germline ends. The CDR3 length is 12 residues. In DNA form, the CDR3 reads TGCAGCGCAAAAGGACACACCTACGAGCAGTACTTC. It translates to CSAKGHTYEQYF.

This chain connects TRBV27 to TRBJ1-5, with D unresolved. The V and J ends lost 2 bases and 6 bases respectively, with 23 bases between them. The length of the CDR3 is 18 residues. Germline CDR1 and CDR2: MNHEY and SMNVEV (reference sequence). The CDR3 region is CASSLRPLGFTWRQPQHF. CDR3 DNA: TGTGCCAGCAGTTTACGGCCCCTCGGGTTCACATGGCGTCAGCCCCAGCATTTT.

The sample holds a few counts of this clonotype. The CDR3 here is CATSKVGREAGELFF. The CDR3 DNA is TGTGCCACCAGCAAAGTCGGGCGGGAGGCCGGGGAGCTGTTTTTT. The chain couples TRBV15 to TRBJ2-2; 8 positions match TRBD2. J gave up 6 bases and V 4 bases, and 7 bases lay outside the gene matches. Germline V gene lookup returns CDR1 LNHNV and CDR2 YYDKDF (reference sequence). The CDR3 is 15 amino acids.

The V call is TRBV9, the J call TRBJ1-2; D remains unclear. V dropped 0 bases and J dropped 5 bases, with 11 bases sitting between them. The CDR3 has 14 residues. Per the germline V gene, CDR1 is SGDLS and CDR2 is YYNGEE. CDR3 in amino acids: CASSVDEIRYGYTF. Written as DNA, the CDR3 is TGTGCCAGCAGCGTAGACGAAATCCGATATGGCTACACCTTC.

This clonotype was seen many times. J is TRBJ1-1 and V is TRBV6-1, with 9 nucleotides matching TRBD1. CDR3 size: 14 residues. With V trimmed by 6 bases and J by 11 bases, 13 bases remained unmatched. Germline V CDR1 and CDR2: MNHNS, SASEGT. The CDR3 reads CASSRDRVDWRAFF. CDR3 DNA sequence: TGTGCCAGCAGCCGGGACAGGGTCGATTGGAGGGCTTTCTTT.

In this sample, this clonotype turned up a few times. This chain uses TRBV12-3 or TRBV12-4 with TRBJ1-1; TRBD1 matches at 7 bases. The CDR3 is made up of 13 amino acids. The V gene end was trimmed by 7 bases and the J gene end by 4 bases; junction bases not matched to a gene: 6. DNA for the CDR3: TGTGCCAGCACTAGGGGGCAAGGCACTGAAGCTTTCTTT. Its translation: CASTRGQGTEAFF.

The chain joins TRBV5-1 to TRBJ2-5; D is uncertain. This CDR3 comprises 13 residues. The V and J ends lost 4 bases and 5 bases respectively, with 12 bases between them. Germline-derived CDR1 and CDR2 are SGHRS and YFSETQ. This CDR3 reads CASSDPLGETQYF. For the CDR3, the DNA is TGCGCCAGCAGCGATCCTTTAGGGGAGACCCAGTACTTC. Full variable domain (outside the CDR3, taken from reference TRBV5-1 and TRBJ2-5): KAGVTQTPRYLIKTRGQQVTLSCSPISGHRSVSWYQQTPGQGLQFLFEYFSETQRNKGNFPGRFSGRQFSNSRSEMNVSTLELGDSALYLCASSDPLGETQYFGPGTRLLVL.

With respect to this clonotype: Its ends do not fully match the called genes, so a read error is possible. The V call is TRBV12-3 or TRBV12-4, the J call TRBJ2-2, with TRBD2 matching over 10 bases. The CDR3 runs 17 residues. The CDR3 loop is CASSLLSGRIDTGEPFF. DNA for the CDR3: TGTGCCAGCAGTTTACTTAGCGGGAGGATAGACACCGGGGAGCCGTTTTTT.